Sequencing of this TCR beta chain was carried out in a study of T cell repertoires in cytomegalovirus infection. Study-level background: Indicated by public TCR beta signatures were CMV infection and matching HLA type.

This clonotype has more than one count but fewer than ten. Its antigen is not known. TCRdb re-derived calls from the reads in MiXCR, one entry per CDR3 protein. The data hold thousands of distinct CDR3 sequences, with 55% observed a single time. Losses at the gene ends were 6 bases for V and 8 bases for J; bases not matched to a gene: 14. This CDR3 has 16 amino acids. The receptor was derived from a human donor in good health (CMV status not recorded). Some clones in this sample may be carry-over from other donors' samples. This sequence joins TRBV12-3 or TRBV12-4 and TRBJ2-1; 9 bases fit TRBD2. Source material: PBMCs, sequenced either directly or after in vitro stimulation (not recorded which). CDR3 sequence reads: CASSPLAGKLVHEQFF. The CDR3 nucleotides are TGTGCCAGCAGCCCGCTAGCGGGGAAACTGGTGCATGAGCAGTTCTTC.